Listed here are 3 T cell receptor beta chains from one sample, sequenced in a study of T cell clonotyping in hematopoietic cell transplantation. Generated by immunoSEQ multiplex PCR, the TCRdb table keeps only in-frame clones and is missing some. This sample has 15,000 or so clones, with less than 80% found just once. Sample: peripheral blood mononuclear cells. All receptors come from a woman aged 55-70 years in good health. Some clones in this sample may be carry-over from other donors' samples.

The chain carries TRBV6-4 and TRBJ2-5; 12 bases agree with TRBD2. After removal of 2 bases from V and 2 bases from J, the junction contained 0 bases not matched to a gene. This CDR3 region has 15 residues. CDR1 and CDR2 from the germline V gene are MRHNA and SNTAGT. CDR3 region: CASSDTSGGQETQYF. The CDR3 region has the DNA TGTGCCAGCAGTGACACTAGCGGGGGGCAAGAGACCCAGTACTTC.

The J gene is TRBJ2-7, the V gene TRBV7-6, with TRBD2 matching over 13 bases. CDR3 size: 16 residues. The V gene end was trimmed by 5 bases and the J gene end by 1 base; junction bases not matched to a gene: 5. CDR1 is SGHVS and CDR2 is FNYEAQ in the germline V gene. In DNA form, the CDR3 reads TGTGCCAGCAGCCCTCGGACTAGCGGGGGATCCTACGAGCAGTACTTC. This gives the protein CASSPRTSGGSYEQYF.

By frequency in the sample, this clone is large. The chain joins TRBV6-5 to TRBJ2-3; tentatively, D is TRBD2 (6 bases). Germline CDR1 reads MNHEY; CDR2 reads SVGAGI. V lost 6 bases, J lost 5 bases, and 15 bases lay in between. There are 14 residues in the CDR3. As DNA, the CDR3 is TGTGCCAGCAGACTGTCTGGTAGCGGAGATACGCAGTATTTT. Protein: CASRLSGSGDTQYF.